Sequencing of this T cell receptor (beta chain) was carried out in a study of T cells in Graves' hyperthyroidism and ophthalmopathy (dated by TCRdb to about 2019). Concerning the study at large: Peripheral blood samples were taken at the time of initial diagnosis, prior to any treatment. To identify distinguishing TCR V-J signatures, a discovery cohort of about a hundred patients was used, comprising 40 to 45 with Graves' ophthalmopathy and some 57 with stable Graves' hyperthyroidism. Whether ophthalmopathy could be predicted prospectively was tested in an independent validation cohort made up of roughly 20 hyperthyroidism patients plus 17 patients who later progressed to ophthalmopathy. The 100 discovery patients were divided at random into training and test sets in a 7:3 ratio. In six Graves' hyperthyroidism patients, the study also compared T-cell repertoires from thyroid tissue with T-cell repertoires from blood. After sampling, hyperthyroidism patients received methimazole starting at 30 mg daily, and ophthalmopathy patients received high-dose intravenous methylprednisolone. The paper describes TCR Vbeta CDR3 sequencing of about 140 peripheral blood samples, made up of about 41 ophthalmopathy patients, around 73 hyperthyroidism patients and roughly 17 progressor patients.

There are many counts of this clonotype. The antigen this receptor binds is unknown. There are no base qualities to consult, and no much larger clone falls within one base. Amplification of TCR beta CDR3 regions was carried out from RNA transcripts. For the first round of RT-PCR on the TCR CDR3, the HTBI primer set was used together with the Qiagen OneStep RT-PCR kit. The libraries were constructed in a second round of multiplex PCR and then size-selected and purified. The libraries were sequenced on an Illumina HiSeq2000 using paired-end 100 bp reads. Regarding the original processing steps: SOAPnuke was used to process the raw data, with reads discarded if the reads contained adapters or uncalled bases, had a mean Phred below 15, or lacked an exact constant-primer or identifier match. COPE v1.2.5 was used to merge high-quality paired reads, and clonotypes were defined as unique nucleotide sequences. Clonotypes were aligned to IMGT TRBV, TRBD and TRBJ reference segments using MiTCR v1.1. Only V-J combinations with frequency above 0.0001, covering 99% to 99.2% of repertoires, were analysed. A TCS score was defined as the ratio between F50 (clonal expansion) and ExV (chaos), using BLOSUM62-based TCRdist between CDR3 peptides within each V-J. Welch's t-statistics and random forest reduced several hundred V-J features to roughly 13, which were used in a naive Bayes classifier (R e1071). Through fastp at Q25 and MiXCR, TCRdb rebuilt clones from the public reads, retaining in-frame beta chains. CDR3 protein sequences are deduplicated, and each keeps its most common genes and DNA. Clone size and V and J calls follow TCRdb, not the original study. The sample data list some 650,000 distinct CDR3 sequences, and 15% to 20% of these were observed just once. The ten largest account for around 3.3% of the sample.

CDR1 and CDR2, per the germline V gene, are KGHSH and LQKENI. Relative to germline, V is missing 2 bases and J is missing 2 bases, with 5 bases of the junction outside any gene match. The CDR3 measures 15 amino acids from cysteine to phenylalanine. The sequence is cut down to CDR3 DNA, 45 bases in frame from base 1. The study at large found these results: In validation, the model predicted progression to ophthalmopathy a median of about 6.8 months before onset, with roughly 71% sensitivity and 72.22% specificity. Sample size was not statistically predetermined, and investigators were not blinded to group allocation. A 13 V-J signature model separated ophthalmopathy from stable hyperthyroidism, with about 88% sensitivity and about 81% specificity in cross-validation and 80%/75% in testing. Most expanded thyroid clonotypes (frequency above 0.001) were also detected in blood, a finding suggesting that blood repertoires may reflect thyroid immune responses.

In the ophthalmopathy patients, disease was moderately to severely active, with a Clinical Activity Score of 3 or more, a NOSPECS grade of 4 or more, and a duration of less than 3 months. Exclusion was applied to patients with uncontrolled infections, other autoimmune diseases, pregnancy or lactation. Diagnoses were based on clinical symptoms, serum thyroxine and TRAb, thyroid ultrasound and orbital computed tomography. Ficoll-Paque density gradient centrifugation was used to isolate PBMCs from around 10 ml of fresh peripheral blood. Trizol reagent was used to extract total RNA, and RNA quality was then checked on an Agilent 2100 Bioanalyzer.

The chain joins TRBV18 to TRBJ2-7, with TRBD1 matching 8 junction bases. The sequenced sample was blood. The receptor was derived from a woman in her thirties or forties with Graves' ophthalmopathy. Read as DNA, the sequence is TGTGCCAGCTCACCAGACGGACAGGGCACCTACGAGCAGTACTTC. The translation is CASSPDGQGTYEQYF.